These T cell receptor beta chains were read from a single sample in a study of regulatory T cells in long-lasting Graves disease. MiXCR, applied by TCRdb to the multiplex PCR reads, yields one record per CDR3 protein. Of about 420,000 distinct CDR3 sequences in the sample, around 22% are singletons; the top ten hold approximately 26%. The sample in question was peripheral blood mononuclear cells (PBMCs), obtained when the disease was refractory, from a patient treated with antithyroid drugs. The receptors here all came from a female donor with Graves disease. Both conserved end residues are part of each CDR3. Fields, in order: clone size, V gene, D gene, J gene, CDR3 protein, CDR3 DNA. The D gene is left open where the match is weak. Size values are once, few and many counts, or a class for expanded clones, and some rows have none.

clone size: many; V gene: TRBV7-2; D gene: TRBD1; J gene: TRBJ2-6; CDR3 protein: CASSTRQGASGANVLTF; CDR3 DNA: TGTGCCAGCAGCACCCGACAGGGGGCCTCCGGGGCCAACGTCCTAACTTTC
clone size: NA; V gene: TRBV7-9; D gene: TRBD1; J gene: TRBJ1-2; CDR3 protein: CVSSLVGTGANYGYTF; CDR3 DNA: TGTGTCAGCAGCTTAGTCGGGACAGGAGCTAACTATGGCTACACCTTC
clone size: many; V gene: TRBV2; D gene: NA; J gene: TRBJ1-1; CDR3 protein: CASISSGMNTEAFF; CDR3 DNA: TGTGCCAGCATCTCATCGGGCATGAACACTGAAGCTTTCTTT
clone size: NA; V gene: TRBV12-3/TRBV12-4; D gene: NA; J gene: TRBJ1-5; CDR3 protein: CASSLGTLLQHF; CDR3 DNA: TGTGCCAGCAGTTTAGGGACCCTGCTACAGCATTTT
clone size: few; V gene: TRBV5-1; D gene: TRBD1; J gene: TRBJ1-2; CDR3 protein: CASSLVAGTGDGYTF; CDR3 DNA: TGCGCCAGCAGCTTGGTGGCCGGGACAGGGGATGGCTACACCTTC
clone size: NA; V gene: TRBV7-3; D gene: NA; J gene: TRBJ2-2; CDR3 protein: CASSPPRSGELFF; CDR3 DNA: TGTGCCAGCAGCCCCCCGAGGTCCGGGGAGCTGTTTTTT
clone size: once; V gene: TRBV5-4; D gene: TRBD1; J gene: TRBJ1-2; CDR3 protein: CASSPGTGGGKNYGYTF; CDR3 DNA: TGTGCCAGCAGCCCCGGGACAGGGGGCGGTAAGAACTATGGCTACACCTTC
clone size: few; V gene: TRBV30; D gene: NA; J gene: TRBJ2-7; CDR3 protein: CAWSAPGLYEQYF; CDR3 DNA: TGTGCCTGGAGTGCACCGGGTCTCTACGAGCAGTACTTC
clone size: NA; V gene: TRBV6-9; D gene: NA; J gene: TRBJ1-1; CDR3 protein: CASSYSDPGAFF; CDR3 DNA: TGTGCCAGCAGTTACTCCGATCCCGGTGCTTTCTTT
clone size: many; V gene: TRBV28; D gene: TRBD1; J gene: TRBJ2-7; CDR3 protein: CASSFLQGASYEQYF; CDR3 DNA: TGTGCCAGCAGTTTTTTGCAGGGGGCATCCTACGAGCAGTACTTC
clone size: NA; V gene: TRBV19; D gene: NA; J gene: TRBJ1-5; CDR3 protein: CASRPSLYSNQPQHF; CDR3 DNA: TGTGCCAGTCGGCCCAGTCTATATAGCAATCAGCCCCAGCATTTT
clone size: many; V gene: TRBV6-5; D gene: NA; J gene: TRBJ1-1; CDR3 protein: CASSYSAGPHGTEAFF; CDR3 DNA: TGTGCCAGCAGTTACTCGGCAGGGCCCCATGGCACTGAAGCTTTCTTT
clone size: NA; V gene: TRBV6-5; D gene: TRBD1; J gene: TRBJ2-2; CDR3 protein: CASSYMTGEIGELFF; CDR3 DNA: TGTGCCAGCAGTTATATGACAGGGGAAATCGGGGAGCTGTTTTTT
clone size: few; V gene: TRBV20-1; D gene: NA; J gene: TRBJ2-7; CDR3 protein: CSARDGLGGGHYEQYF; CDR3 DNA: TGCAGTGCTAGAGATGGTTTAGGGGGAGGCCATTACGAGCAGTACTTC
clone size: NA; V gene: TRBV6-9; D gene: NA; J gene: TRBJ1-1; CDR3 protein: CASSSRGADGVNTEAFF; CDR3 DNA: TGTGCCAGCAGTTCACGAGGGGCTGACGGGGTGAACACTGAAGCTTTCTTT
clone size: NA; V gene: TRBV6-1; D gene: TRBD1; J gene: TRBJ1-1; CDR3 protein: CASSELGTGNTEAFF; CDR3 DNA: TGTGCCAGCAGTGAACTCGGGACAGGAAACACTGAAGCTTTCTTT
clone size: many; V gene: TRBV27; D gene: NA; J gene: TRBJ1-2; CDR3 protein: CASRGRLDGYTF; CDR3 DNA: TGTGCCAGCAGAGGACGGCTCGATGGCTACACCTTC
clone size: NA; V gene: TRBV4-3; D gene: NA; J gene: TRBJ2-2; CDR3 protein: CASSQDQGWELFF; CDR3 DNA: TGCGCCAGCAGCCAAGACCAGGGTTGGGAGCTGTTTTTT
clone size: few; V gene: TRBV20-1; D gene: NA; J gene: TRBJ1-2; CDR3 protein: CSATRDNFNYGYTF; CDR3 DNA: TGCAGTGCTACCCGGGACAACTTTAACTATGGCTACACCTTC
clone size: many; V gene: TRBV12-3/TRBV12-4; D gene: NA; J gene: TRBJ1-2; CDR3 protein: CASSYSVGGYTF; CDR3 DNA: TGTGCCAGCAGCTACAGCGTGGGGGGCTACACCTTC
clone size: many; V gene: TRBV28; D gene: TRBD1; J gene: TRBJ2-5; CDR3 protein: CASSWDRFETQYF; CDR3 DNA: TGTGCCAGCAGTTGGGACAGGTTTGAGACCCAGTACTTC
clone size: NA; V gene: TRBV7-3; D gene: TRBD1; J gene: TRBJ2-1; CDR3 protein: CASSGQTGQGVYNEQFF; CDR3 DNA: TGTGCCAGCAGCGGACAAACAGGACAGGGGGTTTACAATGAGCAGTTCTTC
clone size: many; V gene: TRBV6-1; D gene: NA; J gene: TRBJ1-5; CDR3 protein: CASRTAGNQPQHF; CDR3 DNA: TGTGCCAGCAGGACGGCCGGAAATCAGCCCCAGCATTTT
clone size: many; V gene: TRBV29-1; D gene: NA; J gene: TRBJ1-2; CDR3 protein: CSVDEGRDVSNYGYTF; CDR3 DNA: TGCAGCGTTGACGAGGGCAGGGATGTATCTAACTATGGCTACACCTTC
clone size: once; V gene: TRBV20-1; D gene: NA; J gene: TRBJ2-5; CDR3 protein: CSAPEAGGETQYF; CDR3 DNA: TGCAGTGCTCCAGAGGCAGGGGGGGAGACCCAGTACTTC
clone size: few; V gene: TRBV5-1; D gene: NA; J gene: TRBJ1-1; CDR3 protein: CASSFIPQDSNTEAFF; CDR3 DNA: TGCGCCAGCAGCTTCATCCCCCAGGATTCGAACACTGAAGCTTTCTTT
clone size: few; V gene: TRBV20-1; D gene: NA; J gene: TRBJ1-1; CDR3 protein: CSAPFPEAFF; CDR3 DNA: TGCAGTGCTCCGTTTCCTGAAGCTTTCTTT
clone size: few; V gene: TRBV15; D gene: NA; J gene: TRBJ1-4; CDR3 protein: CATSRPVPGEKLFF; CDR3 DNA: TGTGCCACCAGCAGACCGGTCCCGGGAGAAAAACTGTTTTTT